A selection of T cell receptor beta chains follows, all from one sample in a study of shared clonotypes between healthy human individuals. Only in-frame clones appear in the TCRdb table, and some are missing; sequencing was by immunoSEQ multiplex PCR. This table has around 1 million clones, approximately 76% appearing once. The sequenced sample was memory CD4+ T cells sorted from blood. These TCRs come from a man aged 18-30 years in good health. The CDR3 runs from the conserved cysteine through the conserved F or W. Fields, in order: clone size, V gene, D gene, J gene, CDR3 DNA, CDR3 protein. The D gene is left open where the match is weak. Clone size, where shown, is once, few, many, or a class for clones that have expanded.

size: few; V: TRBV11-2; D: TRBD2; J: TRBJ2-5; DNA: TGTGCCAGCAGCCCCACTAGCGGGGGGAAAGAGACCCAGTACTTC; CDR3: CASSPTSGGKETQYF
size: NA; V: TRBV27; D: TRBD1; J: TRBJ2-2; DNA: TGTGCCAGCAGTCCTTCTCGACAGGGGGCTGGCACCGGGGAGCTGTTTTTT; CDR3: CASSPSRQGAGTGELFF
size: NA; V: TRBV5-4; D: NA; J: TRBJ2-2; DNA: TGTGCCAGCAGCTTCCCGACTAGCGGGGAGCTGTTTTTT; CDR3: CASSFPTSGELFF
size: NA; V: TRBV7-8; D: TRBD2; J: TRBJ2-3; DNA: TGTGCCCGGGCGACAGGGCTTGGACTAGCGGGAGGGCCAGCAGATACGCAGTATTTT; CDR3: CARATGLGLAGGPADTQYF
size: NA; V: TRBV7-2; D: TRBD1; J: TRBJ1-2; DNA: TGTGCCAGCAGCTTAACCAGGGGGTACTATGGCTACACCTTC; CDR3: CASSLTRGYYGYTF
size: many; V: TRBV7-2; D: NA; J: TRBJ2-1; DNA: TGTGCCAGCAGCTTCCCAGCTAGCCGACAGTTCTTC; CDR3: CASSFPASRQFF
size: NA; V: TRBV4-1; D: NA; J: TRBJ2-2; DNA: TGCGCCAGCAGCCAAGATCCGTGGTCTTCGGGGGTGAACACCGGGGAGCTGTTTTTT; CDR3: CASSQDPWSSGVNTGELFF
size: NA; V: TRBV6-6; D: NA; J: TRBJ1-4; DNA: TGTGCCAGCAGTCCAGGGCAGGCAACTAATGAAAAACTGTTTTTT; CDR3: CASSPGQATNEKLFF
size: NA; V: TRBV5-1; D: NA; J: TRBJ1-3; DNA: TGCGCCAGCAGCTGGGACGGAAACACCATATATTTT; CDR3: CASSWDGNTIYF
size: NA; V: TRBV7-9; D: NA; J: TRBJ2-6; DNA: TGTGCCAGCAGCTTAGCGCGAGGGTCTGGGGCCAACGTCCTGACTTTC; CDR3: CASSLARGSGANVLTF
size: NA; V: TRBV2; D: NA; J: TRBJ1-5; DNA: TGTGCCAGCAGTGAACGTTACAATCAGCCCCAGCATTTT; CDR3: CASSERYNQPQHF
size: NA; V: TRBV18; D: TRBD1; J: TRBJ1-1; DNA: TGTGCCAGCTCACCCGGACAGGCCACTGAAGCTTTCTTT; CDR3: CASSPGQATEAFF
size: few; V: TRBV10-2; D: NA; J: TRBJ2-5; DNA: TGCGCCAGCAGTGAGCGGAGGGGGTGGGGGGAGACCCAGTACTTC; CDR3: CASSERRGWGETQYF
size: NA; V: TRBV19; D: TRBD2; J: TRBJ2-4; DNA: TGTGCCAGTAGTATAGGCGGGGGACGCATTCAGTACTTC; CDR3: CASSIGGGRIQYF
size: NA; V: TRBV28; D: NA; J: TRBJ2-7; DNA: TGTGCCAGCAGTTTAATTCTTGGGGCGACTACCTACGAGCAGTACTTC; CDR3: CASSLILGATTYEQYF
size: NA; V: TRBV5-1; D: NA; J: TRBJ2-5; DNA: TGCGCCAGCAGCTTGGTAGGCAGCAAAAACCAAGAGACCCAGTACTTC; CDR3: CASSLVGSKNQETQYF
size: once; V: TRBV29-1; D: NA; J: TRBJ2-2; DNA: TGCAGCGTTCAGCAGGGCATGAACACCGGGGAGCTGTTTTTT; CDR3: CSVQQGMNTGELFF